Listed below are T cell receptor beta chains from one sample, sequenced in a study of response to subunit inactivated influenza vaccine. TCRdb reprocessed the RT-PCR reads via MiXCR and lists one record per CDR3 protein. The data show 500,000 to 600,000 distinct CDR3 sequences, 7.6% seen once. The sample consisted of PBMCs from blood, taken about 24 months after vaccination. The source of these receptors is a man aged 50-75 years who received an inactivated influenza vaccine. CDR3s leave out the opening cysteine and the closing phenylalanine or tryptophan.

v_call cdr3_aa
TRBV5-5 ASSASGIGLEQF
TRBV7-2 ASSQTSGRNNEQF
TRBV11-2 ASSLGGGAFNEQF
TRBV9 ASSVGSGGPYEQY
TRBV10-3 AIRVTGVGDEQY
TRBV20-1 SATPGLGGNEQF
TRBV6-5 ASIKTGTSGRNEQF
TRBV18 ASSTLGGVGDQY
TRBV28 ASSPPYGTGMNTEAF
TRBV12-3/TRBV12-4 ASRSTGTGNTIY